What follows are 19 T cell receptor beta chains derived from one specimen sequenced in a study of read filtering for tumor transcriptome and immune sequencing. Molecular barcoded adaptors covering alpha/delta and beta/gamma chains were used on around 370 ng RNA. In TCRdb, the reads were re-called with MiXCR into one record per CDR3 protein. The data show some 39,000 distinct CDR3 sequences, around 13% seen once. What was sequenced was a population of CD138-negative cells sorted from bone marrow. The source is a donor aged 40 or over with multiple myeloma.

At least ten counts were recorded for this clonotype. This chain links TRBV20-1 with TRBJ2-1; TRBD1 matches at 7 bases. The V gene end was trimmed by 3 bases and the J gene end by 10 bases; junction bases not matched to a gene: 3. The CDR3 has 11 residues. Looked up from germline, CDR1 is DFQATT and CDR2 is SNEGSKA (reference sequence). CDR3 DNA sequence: TGCAGTGCTAGCGGGACAGCAGAGCAGTTCTTC. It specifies CSASGTAEQFF.

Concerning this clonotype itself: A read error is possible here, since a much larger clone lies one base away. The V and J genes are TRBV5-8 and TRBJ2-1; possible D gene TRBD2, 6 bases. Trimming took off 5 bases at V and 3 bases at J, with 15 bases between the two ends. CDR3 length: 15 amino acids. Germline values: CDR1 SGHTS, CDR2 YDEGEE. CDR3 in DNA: TGTGCCAGCAGTGCCGGGACTGGCGTCTACAATGAGCAGTTCTTC. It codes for CASSAGTGVYNEQFF. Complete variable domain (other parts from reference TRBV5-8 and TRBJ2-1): EAGVTQSPTHLIKTRGQQATLRCSPISGHTSVYWYQQALGLGLQFLLWYDEGEERNRGNFPPRFSGRQFPNYSSELNVNALELEDSALYLCASSAGTGVYNEQFFGPGTRLTVL.

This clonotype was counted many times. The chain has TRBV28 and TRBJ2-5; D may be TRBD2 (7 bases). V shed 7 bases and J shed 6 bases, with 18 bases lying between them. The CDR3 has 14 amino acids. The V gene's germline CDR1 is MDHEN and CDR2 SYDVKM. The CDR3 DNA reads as TGTGCCAGCAACTTACGGGGGGCGAGGAAGACCCAGTACTTC. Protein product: CASNLRGARKTQYF.

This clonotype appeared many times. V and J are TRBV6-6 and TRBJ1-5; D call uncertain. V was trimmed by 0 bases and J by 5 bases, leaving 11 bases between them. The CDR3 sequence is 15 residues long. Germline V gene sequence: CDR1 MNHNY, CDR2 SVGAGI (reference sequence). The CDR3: CASSYSAVEYQPQHF. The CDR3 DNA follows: TGTGCCAGCAGTTACTCCGCAGTAGAATATCAGCCCCAGCATTTT.

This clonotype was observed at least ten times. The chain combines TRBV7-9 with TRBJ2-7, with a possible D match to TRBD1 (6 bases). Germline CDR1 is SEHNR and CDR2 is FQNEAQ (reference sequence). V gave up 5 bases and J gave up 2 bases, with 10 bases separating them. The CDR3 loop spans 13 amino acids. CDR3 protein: CASSPGQTYEQYF. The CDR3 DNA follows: TGTGCCAGCAGCCCAGGACAGACCTACGAGCAGTACTTC.

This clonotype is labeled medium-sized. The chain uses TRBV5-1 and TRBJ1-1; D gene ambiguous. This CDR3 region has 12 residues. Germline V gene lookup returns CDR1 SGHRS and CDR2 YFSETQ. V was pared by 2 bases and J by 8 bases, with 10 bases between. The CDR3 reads CASSLIGREAFF. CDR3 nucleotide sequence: TGCGCCAGCAGCTTAATCGGCAGAGAAGCTTTCTTT.

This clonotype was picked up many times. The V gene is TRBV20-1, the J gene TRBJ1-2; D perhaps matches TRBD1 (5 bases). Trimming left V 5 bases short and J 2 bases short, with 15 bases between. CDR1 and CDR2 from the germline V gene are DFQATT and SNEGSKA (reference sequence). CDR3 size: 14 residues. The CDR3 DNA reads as TGCAGTGCTGAGAAAGGGACGGACAACTATGGCTACACCTTC. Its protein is CSAEKGTDNYGYTF.

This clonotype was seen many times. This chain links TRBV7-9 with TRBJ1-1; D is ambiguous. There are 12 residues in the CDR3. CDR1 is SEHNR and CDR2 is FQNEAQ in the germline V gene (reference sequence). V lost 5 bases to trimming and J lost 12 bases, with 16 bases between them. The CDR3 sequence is CASSPPMREPFF. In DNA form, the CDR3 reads TGTGCCAGCAGCCCCCCTATGAGGGAACCTTTCTTT.

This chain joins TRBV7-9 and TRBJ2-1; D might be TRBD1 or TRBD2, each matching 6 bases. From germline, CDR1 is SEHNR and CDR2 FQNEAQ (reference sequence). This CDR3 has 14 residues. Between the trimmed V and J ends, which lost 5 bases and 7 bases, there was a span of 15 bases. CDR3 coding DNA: TGTGCCAGCAGCGGGAGAGGGGGGAGAAATGAGCAGTTCTTC. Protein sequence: CASSGRGGRNEQFF.

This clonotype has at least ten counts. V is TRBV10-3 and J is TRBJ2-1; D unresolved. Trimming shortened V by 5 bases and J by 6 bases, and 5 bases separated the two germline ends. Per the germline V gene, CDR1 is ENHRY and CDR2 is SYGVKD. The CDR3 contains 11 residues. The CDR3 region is CAISNGNEQFF. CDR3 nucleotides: TGTGCCATCAGTAACGGCAATGAGCAGTTCTTC.

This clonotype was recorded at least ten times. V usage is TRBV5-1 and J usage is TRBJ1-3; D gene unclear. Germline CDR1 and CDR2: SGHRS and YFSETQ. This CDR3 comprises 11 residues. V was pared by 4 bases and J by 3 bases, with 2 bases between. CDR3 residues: CASSRGNTIYF. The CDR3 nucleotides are TGCGCCAGCAGCCGTGGAAACACCATATATTTT.

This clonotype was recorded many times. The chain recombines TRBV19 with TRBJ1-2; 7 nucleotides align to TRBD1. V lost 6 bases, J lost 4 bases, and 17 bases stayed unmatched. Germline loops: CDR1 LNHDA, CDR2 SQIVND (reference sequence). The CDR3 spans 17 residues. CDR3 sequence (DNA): TGTGCCAGTAGAGACCCCTCCCGGTCAGGGGGTGCCTATGGCTACACCTTC. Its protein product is CASRDPSRSGGAYGYTF. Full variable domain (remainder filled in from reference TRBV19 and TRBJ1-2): DGGITQSPKYLFRKEGQNVTLSCEQNLNHDAMYWYRQDPGQGLRLIYYSQIVNDFQKGDIAEGYSVSREKKESFPLTVTSAQKNPTAFYLCASRDPSRSGGAYGYTFGSGTRLTVV.

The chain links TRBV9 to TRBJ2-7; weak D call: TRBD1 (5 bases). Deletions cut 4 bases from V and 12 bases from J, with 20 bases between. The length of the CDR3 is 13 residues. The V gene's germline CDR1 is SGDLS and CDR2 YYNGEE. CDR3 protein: CASSLTGTYERYF. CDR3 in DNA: TGTGCCAGCAGCTTAACAGGAACCTACGAACGGTACTTC.

CDR3 region: CSVKGNQNQPQHF. CDR3 bases: TGCAGCGTTAAGGGCAACCAGAATCAGCCCCAGCATTTT. V usage is TRBV29-1 and J usage is TRBJ1-5; D gene ambiguous. The V and J ends lost 5 bases and 4 bases respectively, with 12 bases between them. Germline loops: CDR1 SQVTM, CDR2 ANQGSEA. The CDR3 is made up of 13 amino acids.

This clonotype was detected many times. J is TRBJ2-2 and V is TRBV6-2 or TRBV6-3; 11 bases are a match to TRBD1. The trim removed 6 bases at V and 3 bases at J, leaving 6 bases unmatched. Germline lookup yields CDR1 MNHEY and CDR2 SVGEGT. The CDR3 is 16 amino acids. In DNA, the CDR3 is TGTGCCAGCAGGAGGACAGGGGGCGCCCACACCGGGGAGCTGTTTTTT. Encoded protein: CASRRTGGAHTGELFF.

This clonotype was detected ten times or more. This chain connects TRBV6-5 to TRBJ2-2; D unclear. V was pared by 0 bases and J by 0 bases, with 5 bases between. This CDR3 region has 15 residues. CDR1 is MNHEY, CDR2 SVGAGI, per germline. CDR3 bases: TGTGCCAGCAGTTACTCACTTACGAACACCGGGGAGCTGTTTTTT. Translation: CASSYSLTNTGELFF.

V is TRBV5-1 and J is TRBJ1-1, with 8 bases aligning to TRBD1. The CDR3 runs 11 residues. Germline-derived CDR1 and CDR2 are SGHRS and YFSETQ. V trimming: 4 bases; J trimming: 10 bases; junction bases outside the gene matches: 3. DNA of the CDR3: TGCGCCAGCAGCCCAGGACAGGGAGCTTTCTTT. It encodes CASSPGQGAFF.

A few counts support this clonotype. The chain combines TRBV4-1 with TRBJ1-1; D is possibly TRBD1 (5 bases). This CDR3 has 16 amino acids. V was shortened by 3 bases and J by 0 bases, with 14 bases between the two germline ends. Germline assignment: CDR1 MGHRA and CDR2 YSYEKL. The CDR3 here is CASSHPGGIMNTEAFF. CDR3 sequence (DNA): TGCGCCAGCAGCCACCCCGGGGGGATTATGAACACTGAAGCTTTCTTT.

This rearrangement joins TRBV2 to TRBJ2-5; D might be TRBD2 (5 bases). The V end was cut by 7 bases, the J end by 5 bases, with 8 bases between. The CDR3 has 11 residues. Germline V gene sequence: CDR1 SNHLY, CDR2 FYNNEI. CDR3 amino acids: CASTSGETQYF. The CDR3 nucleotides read TGTGCCAGCACATCGGGGGAGACCCAGTACTTC.